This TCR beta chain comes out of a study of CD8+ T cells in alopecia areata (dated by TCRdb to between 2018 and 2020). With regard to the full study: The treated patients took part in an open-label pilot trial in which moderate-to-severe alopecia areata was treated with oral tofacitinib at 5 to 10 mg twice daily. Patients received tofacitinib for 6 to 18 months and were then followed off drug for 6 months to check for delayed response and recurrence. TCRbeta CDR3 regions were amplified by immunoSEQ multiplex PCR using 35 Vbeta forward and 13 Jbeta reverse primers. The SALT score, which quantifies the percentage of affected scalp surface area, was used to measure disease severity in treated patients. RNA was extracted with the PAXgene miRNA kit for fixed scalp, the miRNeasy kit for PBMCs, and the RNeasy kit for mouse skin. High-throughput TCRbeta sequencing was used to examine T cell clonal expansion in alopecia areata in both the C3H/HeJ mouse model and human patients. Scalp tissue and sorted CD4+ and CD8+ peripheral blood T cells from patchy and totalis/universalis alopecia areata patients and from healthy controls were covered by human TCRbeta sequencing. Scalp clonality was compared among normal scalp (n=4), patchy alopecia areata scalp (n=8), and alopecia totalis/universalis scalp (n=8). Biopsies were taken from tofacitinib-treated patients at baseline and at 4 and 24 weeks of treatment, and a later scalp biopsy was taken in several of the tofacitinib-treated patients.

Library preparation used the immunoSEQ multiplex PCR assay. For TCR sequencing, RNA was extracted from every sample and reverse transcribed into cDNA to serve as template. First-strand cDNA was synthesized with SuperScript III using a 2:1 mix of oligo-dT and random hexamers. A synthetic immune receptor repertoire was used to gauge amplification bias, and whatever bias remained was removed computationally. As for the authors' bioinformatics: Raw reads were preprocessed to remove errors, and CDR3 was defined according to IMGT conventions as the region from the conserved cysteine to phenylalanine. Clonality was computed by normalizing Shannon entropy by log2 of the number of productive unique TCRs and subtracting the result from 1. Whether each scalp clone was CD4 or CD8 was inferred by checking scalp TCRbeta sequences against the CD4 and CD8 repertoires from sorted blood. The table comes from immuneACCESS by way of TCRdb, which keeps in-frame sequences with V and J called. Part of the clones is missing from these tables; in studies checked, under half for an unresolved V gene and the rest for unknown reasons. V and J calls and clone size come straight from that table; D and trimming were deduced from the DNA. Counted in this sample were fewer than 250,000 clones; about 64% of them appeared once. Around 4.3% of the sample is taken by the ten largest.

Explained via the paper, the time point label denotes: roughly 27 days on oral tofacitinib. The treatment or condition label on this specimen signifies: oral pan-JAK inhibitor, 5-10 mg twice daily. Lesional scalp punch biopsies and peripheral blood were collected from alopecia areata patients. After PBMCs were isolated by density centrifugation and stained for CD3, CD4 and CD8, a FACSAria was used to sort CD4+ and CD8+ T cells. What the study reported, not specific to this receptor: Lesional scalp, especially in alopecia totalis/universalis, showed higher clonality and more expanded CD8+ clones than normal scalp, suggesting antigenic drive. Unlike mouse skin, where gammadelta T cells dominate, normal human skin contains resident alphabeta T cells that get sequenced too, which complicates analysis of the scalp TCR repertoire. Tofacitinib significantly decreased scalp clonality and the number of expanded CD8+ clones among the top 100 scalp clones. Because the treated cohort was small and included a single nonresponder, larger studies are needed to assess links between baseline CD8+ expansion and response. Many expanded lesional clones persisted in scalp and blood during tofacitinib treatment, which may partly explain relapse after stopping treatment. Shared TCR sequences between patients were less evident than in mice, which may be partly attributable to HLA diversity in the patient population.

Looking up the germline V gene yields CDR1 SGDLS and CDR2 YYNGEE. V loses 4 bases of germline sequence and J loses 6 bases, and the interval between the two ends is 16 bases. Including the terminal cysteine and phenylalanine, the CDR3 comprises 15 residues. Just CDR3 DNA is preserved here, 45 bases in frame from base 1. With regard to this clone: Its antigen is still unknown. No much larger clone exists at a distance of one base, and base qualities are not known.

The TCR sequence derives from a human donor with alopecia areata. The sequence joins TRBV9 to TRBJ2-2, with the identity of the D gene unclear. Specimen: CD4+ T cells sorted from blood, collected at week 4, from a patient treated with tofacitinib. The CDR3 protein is CASSTQSTEPGELFF. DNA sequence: TGTGCCAGCAGCACCCAGAGCACGGAACCCGGGGAGCTGTTTTTT.